Below are 30 T cell receptor beta chains sequenced from a single sample in a study of shared clonotypes between healthy human individuals. Generated by immunoSEQ multiplex PCR, the TCRdb table keeps only in-frame clones and is missing some. The sample contains 2.3 million or so clones, approximately 93% of which appear only once. The specimen sequenced was naive CD4+ T cells from PBMCs. Subset of the sample: CD45RA+ positively selected. These receptors all stem from a man aged 18 to 30 in good health. Some clones in this sample may be carry-over from other donors' samples.

This sequence joins TRBV30 and TRBJ2-1, with 10 positions matching TRBD2. The germline V gene encodes CDR1 GTSNPN and CDR2 SVGIG (reference sequence). J was trimmed by 4 bases and V by 0 bases; bases with no gene match: 12. This CDR3 spans 18 amino acids. CDR3 nucleotides: TGTGCCTGGAGTGTTAGGAGCGGGAGGGGGCCTTATTACAATGAGCAGTTCTTC. This gives the protein CAWSVRSGRGPYYNEQFF.

The chain combines TRBV5-1 with TRBJ2-3; 11 nucleotides align to TRBD1. The CDR3 covers 16 residues. With V trimmed by 2 bases and J by 4 bases, 6 bases remained unmatched. Germline V gene data show CDR1 as SGHRS and CDR2 as YFSETQ. CDR3 sequence (DNA): TGCGCCAGCAGCTTAACCGGGACAGGGGGATCAGATACGCAGTATTTT. Amino acid sequence: CASSLTGTGGSDTQYF.

Regarding this clone: Other DNA sequences from this sample encode an identical CDR3 as well. The chain has TRBV7-2 and TRBJ1-2; D is ambiguous. CDR1 is SGHTA, CDR2 FQGNSA, per germline. V gave up 3 bases and J gave up 5 bases, with 4 bases separating them. The CDR3 is 11 residues long. The CDR3 region has the DNA TGTGCCAGCAGCTTGAGTTATGGCTACACCTTC. Amino acid sequence: CASSLSYGYTF.

The rearrangement joins TRBV6-5 to TRBJ2-5; TRBD2 might be the D (5 bases). Trimming removed 5 bases from V and 4 bases from J, with 14 bases in between. Germline V gene sequence: CDR1 MNHEY, CDR2 SVGAGI. The CDR3 has 14 residues. The CDR3 DNA follows: TGTGCCAGCAGTCCGGGGTCCCGCGTAGAGACCCAGTACTTC. It codes for CASSPGSRVETQYF.

The rearrangement links TRBV30 to TRBJ1-2; tentatively, D is TRBD1 (5 bases). Germline values: CDR1 GTSNPN, CDR2 SVGIG (reference sequence). The V end was cut by 0 bases, the J end by 3 bases, with 11 bases between. CDR3 size: 14 residues. The CDR3, as DNA: TGTGCCTGGAGTGTCAGACAGTTGCACTATGGCTACACCTTC. Amino acids: CAWSVRQLHYGYTF.

The J gene is TRBJ2-4, the V gene TRBV10-2; unclear D gene. The CDR3 covers 11 residues. Per germline, CDR1 WSHSY and CDR2 SAAADI. The V end was cut by 8 bases, the J end by 6 bases, with 8 bases between. CDR3 bases: TGCGCCAGCGGGCAGCTAAACATTCAGTACTTC. Encoded protein: CASGQLNIQYF.

The chain has TRBV6-1 and TRBJ2-5; 7 positions agree with TRBD1. V trimming: 3 bases; J trimming: 5 bases; junction bases outside the gene matches: 6. The CDR3 is made up of 14 amino acids. The germline CDR1 and CDR2 sequences are MNHNS and SASEGT. The CDR3 reads CASSDHRGLETQYF. For the CDR3, the DNA is TGTGCCAGCAGTGATCACAGGGGATTGGAGACCCAGTACTTC.

The rearrangement uses TRBV9 and TRBJ1-5; maybe TRBD1 (5 bases). Deletions cut 3 bases from V and 2 bases from J, with 15 bases between. Germline V lookup: CDR1 SGDLS, CDR2 YYNGEE. CDR3 length equals 16 residues. The DNA for the CDR3 is TGTGCCAGCAGCGACTGGACAATGAGAGGCAATCAGCCCCAGCATTTT. This translates into CASSDWTMRGNQPQHF.

On this clone: The same CDR3 arises from other DNA sequences in this sample as well. The J gene is TRBJ2-1, the V gene TRBV18; D is uncertain. Trimming cost V 0 bases and J 8 bases, with 8 bases left between them. The CDR3 runs to 13 residues. The V gene's germline CDR1 is KGHSH and CDR2 LQKENI. The CDR3 coding sequence is TGTGCCAGCTCACCACCGTCACAAGATGAGCAGTTCTTC. Amino acids: CASSPPSQDEQFF.

The chain couples TRBV7-6 to TRBJ1-3; 9 bases agree with TRBD1. Germline-derived CDR1 and CDR2 are SGHVS and FNYEAQ. This CDR3 region has 15 residues. V was pared by 5 bases and J by 9 bases, with 11 bases of the junction left unmatched. CDR3 in DNA: TGTGCCAGCAGCCCCGCACAGGGGGCGCTTAGCACCATATATTTT. Its protein is CASSPAQGALSTIYF. Variable domain in full (rest from reference TRBV7-6 and TRBJ1-3): GAGVSQSPRYKVTKRGQDVALRCDPISGHVSLYWYRQALGQGPEFLTYFNYEAQQDKSGLPNDRFSAERPEGSISTLTIQRTEQRDSAMYRCASSPAQGALSTIYFGEGSWLTVV.

V gene TRBV5-6 combines with J gene TRBJ1-4; a possible D gene is TRBD1 (6 bases). Between the trimmed V and J ends, which lost 3 bases and 4 bases, there was a span of 13 bases. The CDR3 has 15 residues. Per germline, CDR1 SGHDT and CDR2 YYEEEE. CDR3 protein: CASSSAGVFNEKLFF. The DNA for the CDR3 is TGTGCCAGCAGCTCAGCAGGGGTCTTTAATGAAAAACTGTTTTTT.

The chain joins TRBV4-1 to TRBJ2-7; 8 nucleotides agree with TRBD1. This CDR3 has 14 residues. After removal of 6 bases from V and 4 bases from J, the junction contained 8 bases not matched to a gene. CDR1 is MGHRA, CDR2 YSYEKL, per germline. The CDR3, as DNA: TGCGCCAGCAGTCCTCCTGGACAGGGTTACGAGCAGTACTTC. Translation gives CASSPPGQGYEQYF.

This chain uses TRBV7-3 with TRBJ2-7, with D perhaps TRBD1 (6 bases). This CDR3 comprises 13 residues. Germline V lookup: CDR1 SGHTA, CDR2 FQGTGA. Trimming took off 5 bases at V and 3 bases at J, with 11 bases between the two ends. CDR3: CASSRDINYEQYF. Written as DNA, the CDR3 is TGTGCCAGCAGCCGGGACATCAACTACGAGCAGTACTTC.

This clone has only a few counts. Additional DNA sequences in this sample encode the identical CDR3. The gene calls are TRBV6-5 and TRBJ2-3; D is unresolved. V was shortened by 2 bases and J by 0 bases, with 3 bases between the two germline ends. The CDR3 consists of 13 residues. Per germline, CDR1 MNHEY and CDR2 SVGAGI. CDR3 residues: CASSYRSTDTQYF. CDR3 sequence (DNA): TGTGCCAGCAGTTACAGGAGCACAGATACGCAGTATTTT.

Remarks on this clone: Distinct nucleotide sequences in the sample also encode this CDR3. This chain uses TRBV5-4 with TRBJ1-5; possible D gene TRBD1, 5 bases. Trimming stripped 0 bases from V and 1 base from J, with 5 bases between. The CDR3 covers 14 residues. Germline CDR1 is SGHNT and CDR2 is YYREEE (reference sequence). The CDR3 bases are TGTGCCAGCAGCTTGGCAGGGAGCAATCAGCCCCAGCATTTT. It encodes CASSLAGSNQPQHF. The entire variable domain, with the rest obtained from reference TRBV5-4 and TRBJ1-5, is as follows: ETGVTQSPTHLIKTRGQQVTLRCSSQSGHNTVSWYQQALGQGPQFIFQYYREEENGRGNFPPRFSGLQFPNYSSELNVNALELDDSALYLCASSLAGSNQPQHFGDGTRLSIL.

This chain joins TRBV6-1 and TRBJ2-1; unclear D gene. V lost 6 bases to trimming and J lost 3 bases, with 6 bases between them. This CDR3 region has 12 residues. In germline, CDR1 is MNHNS, CDR2 SASEGT. This chain's CDR3 is CASRFSYNEQFF. The CDR3, as DNA: TGTGCCAGCAGATTTAGCTACAATGAGCAGTTCTTC.

J is TRBJ1-3 and V is TRBV28; 7 positions match TRBD1. The CDR3 runs to 16 residues. Germline lookup yields CDR1 MDHEN and CDR2 SYDVKM. V dropped 6 bases and J dropped 0; count of bases not matched to a gene: 8. The CDR3 spells CASRPRGELSGNTIYF. CDR3 bases: TGTGCCAGCAGACCCAGGGGGGAACTCTCTGGAAACACCATATATTTT.

V is TRBV11-2 and J is TRBJ2-2, with TRBD2 matching over 11 bases. CDR3 length equals 14 residues. The trim removed 5 bases at V and 5 bases at J, leaving 1 base unmatched. CDR1 and CDR2 from the germline V gene are SGHAT and FQNNGV. The CDR3 region is CASSVAGGTGELFF. DNA of the CDR3: TGTGCCAGCAGCGTAGCGGGAGGGACCGGGGAGCTGTTTTTT.

This rearrangement joins TRBV7-9 to TRBJ2-7; D is unclear. Trimming pared 2 bases from V and 1 base from J, leaving 15 bases between. The CDR3 extends over 16 amino acids. Germline CDR1 and CDR2: SEHNR and FQNEAQ (reference sequence). The CDR3 coding sequence is TGTGCCAGCAGCTTACACACGGAGTCCGTTTCCTACGAGCAGTACTTC. Encoded protein: CASSLHTESVSYEQYF. Full variable domain (remainder filled in from reference TRBV7-9 and TRBJ2-7): DTGVSQNPRHKITKRGQNVTFRCDPISEHNRLYWYRQTLGQGPEFLTYFQNEAQLEKSRLLSDRFSAERPKGSFSTLEIQRTEQGDSAMYLCASSLHTESVSYEQYFGPGTRLTVT.

The rearrangement joins TRBV19 to TRBJ2-2, with D hard to call. Trimming removed 9 bases at V and 1 base at J, with 9 bases between. Germline V gene lookup returns CDR1 LNHDA and CDR2 SQIVND (reference sequence). The CDR3 consists of 13 residues. CDR3 residues: CASGYRNTGELFF. The CDR3 DNA sequence: TGTGCCAGCGGCTACAGGAACACCGGGGAGCTGTTTTTT.

Written as DNA, the CDR3 is TGTGCCAGCAGCGTAGTCGGGGACAGGGGGAAAAATGAGCAGTTCTTC. It translates to CASSVVGDRGKNEQFF. This chain uses TRBV9 with TRBJ2-1; 11 nucleotides line up with TRBD1. Losses at the gene ends were 0 bases for V and 7 bases for J; bases not matched to a gene: 6. CDR3 length: 16 residues. The germline CDR1 and CDR2 sequences are SGDLS and YYNGEE. Drawing the rest from reference TRBV9 and TRBJ2-1, the complete variable domain is DSGVTQTPKHLITATGQRVTLRCSPRSGDLSVYWYQQSLDQGLQFLIQYYNGEERAKGNILERFSAQQFPDLHSELNLSSLELGDSALYFCASSVVGDRGKNEQFFGPGTRLTVL.

The V call is TRBV6-6, the J call TRBJ2-3, with 15 positions matching TRBD2. The CDR3 has 16 amino acids. Germline V gives CDR1 MNHNY, CDR2 SVGAGI (reference sequence). J was trimmed by 6 bases and V by 5 bases; bases with no gene match: 6. This CDR3 reads CASSQGLAGGGDTQYF. The CDR3 coding sequence is TGTGCCAGCAGTCAGGGACTAGCGGGAGGTGGGGATACGCAGTATTTT.

The J gene is TRBJ2-5, the V gene TRBV28, with 9 bases matching TRBD1. The germline gives CDR1 MDHEN, CDR2 SYDVKM. There are 19 residues in the CDR3. V was clipped by 2 bases and J by 4 bases; unmatched bases: 17. CDR3 DNA sequence: TGTGCCAGCAGTTTACTAAACAGGGGGCGAAGGGGGCAGGGAGAGACCCAGTACTTC. Protein: CASSLLNRGRRGQGETQYF.

The chain joins TRBV5-1 to TRBJ2-4; a weak D match, TRBD2 (6 bases). The V end was cut by 0 bases, the J end by 7 bases, with 11 bases between. The length of the CDR3 is 14 residues. Germline V lookup: CDR1 SGHRS, CDR2 YFSETQ. CDR3 nucleotides: TGCGCCAGCAGCTTGGAACTAGCCTCTAACATTCAGTACTTC. This codes for CASSLELASNIQYF.

In its sample, this clone was seen once. The same CDR3 arises from other DNA sequences in this sample as well. This sequence joins TRBV7-2 and TRBJ2-3, with D hard to call. CDR1 and CDR2 (germline): SGHTA, FQGNSA. This CDR3 spans 12 amino acids. V was pared by 5 bases and J by 6 bases, with 9 bases between. The CDR3 DNA reads TGTGCCAGCAGCGTCGTAGGGGATACGCAGTATTTT. It translates to CASSVVGDTQYF.

This chain joins TRBV4-1 and TRBJ2-7, with 7 bases fitting TRBD2. Germline-derived CDR1 and CDR2 are MGHRA and YSYEKL. The CDR3 totals 17 residues. The trim removed 1 base at V and 2 bases at J, leaving 11 bases unmatched. CDR3 amino acids: CASSQAAGTKNAYEQYF. The CDR3 bases are TGCGCCAGCAGCCAAGCGGCCGGGACTAAAAATGCCTACGAGCAGTACTTC.

This sequence joins TRBV2 and TRBJ1-2; no reliable D call. CDR1 and CDR2 from the germline V gene are SNHLY and FYNNEI. V was clipped by 4 bases and J by 4 bases, with 7 bases between them. This CDR3 spans 12 amino acids. The CDR3 reads CASSVVRYGYTF. CDR3 nucleotide sequence: TGTGCCAGCAGTGTAGTGCGCTATGGCTACACCTTC.

The chain joins TRBV5-1 to TRBJ2-3, with 9 bases matching TRBD2. This CDR3 is 16 amino acids long. Germline assignment: CDR1 SGHRS and CDR2 YFSETQ. The junction had 8 bases not matched to a gene; V was cut back by 0 bases and J by 6 bases. CDR3 amino acids: CASSLVASGMRDTQYF. CDR3 nucleotide sequence: TGCGCCAGCAGCTTGGTAGCTAGCGGGATGAGGGATACGCAGTATTTT.

This rearrangement joins TRBV19 to TRBJ2-1; perhaps TRBD1 as D (5 bases). The V end was cut by 8 bases, the J end by 6 bases, with 14 bases between. Germline-derived CDR1 and CDR2 are LNHDA and SQIVND (reference sequence). This CDR3 is built from 13 residues. The CDR3 protein is CASHMGRSNEQFF. CDR3 nucleotide sequence: TGTGCCAGTCACATGGGGCGAAGCAATGAGCAGTTCTTC.

This clone was observed once. The rearrangement links TRBV11-2 to TRBJ2-1; D may be TRBD2 (5 bases). V dropped 3 bases and J dropped 0 bases, with 12 bases sitting between them. This CDR3 contains 16 residues. CDR1 is SGHAT, CDR2 FQNNGV, per germline. CDR3 bases: TGTGCCAGCAGCTTCTTCACTAGTTCCTCCTACAATGAGCAGTTCTTC. Protein product: CASSFFTSSSYNEQFF.